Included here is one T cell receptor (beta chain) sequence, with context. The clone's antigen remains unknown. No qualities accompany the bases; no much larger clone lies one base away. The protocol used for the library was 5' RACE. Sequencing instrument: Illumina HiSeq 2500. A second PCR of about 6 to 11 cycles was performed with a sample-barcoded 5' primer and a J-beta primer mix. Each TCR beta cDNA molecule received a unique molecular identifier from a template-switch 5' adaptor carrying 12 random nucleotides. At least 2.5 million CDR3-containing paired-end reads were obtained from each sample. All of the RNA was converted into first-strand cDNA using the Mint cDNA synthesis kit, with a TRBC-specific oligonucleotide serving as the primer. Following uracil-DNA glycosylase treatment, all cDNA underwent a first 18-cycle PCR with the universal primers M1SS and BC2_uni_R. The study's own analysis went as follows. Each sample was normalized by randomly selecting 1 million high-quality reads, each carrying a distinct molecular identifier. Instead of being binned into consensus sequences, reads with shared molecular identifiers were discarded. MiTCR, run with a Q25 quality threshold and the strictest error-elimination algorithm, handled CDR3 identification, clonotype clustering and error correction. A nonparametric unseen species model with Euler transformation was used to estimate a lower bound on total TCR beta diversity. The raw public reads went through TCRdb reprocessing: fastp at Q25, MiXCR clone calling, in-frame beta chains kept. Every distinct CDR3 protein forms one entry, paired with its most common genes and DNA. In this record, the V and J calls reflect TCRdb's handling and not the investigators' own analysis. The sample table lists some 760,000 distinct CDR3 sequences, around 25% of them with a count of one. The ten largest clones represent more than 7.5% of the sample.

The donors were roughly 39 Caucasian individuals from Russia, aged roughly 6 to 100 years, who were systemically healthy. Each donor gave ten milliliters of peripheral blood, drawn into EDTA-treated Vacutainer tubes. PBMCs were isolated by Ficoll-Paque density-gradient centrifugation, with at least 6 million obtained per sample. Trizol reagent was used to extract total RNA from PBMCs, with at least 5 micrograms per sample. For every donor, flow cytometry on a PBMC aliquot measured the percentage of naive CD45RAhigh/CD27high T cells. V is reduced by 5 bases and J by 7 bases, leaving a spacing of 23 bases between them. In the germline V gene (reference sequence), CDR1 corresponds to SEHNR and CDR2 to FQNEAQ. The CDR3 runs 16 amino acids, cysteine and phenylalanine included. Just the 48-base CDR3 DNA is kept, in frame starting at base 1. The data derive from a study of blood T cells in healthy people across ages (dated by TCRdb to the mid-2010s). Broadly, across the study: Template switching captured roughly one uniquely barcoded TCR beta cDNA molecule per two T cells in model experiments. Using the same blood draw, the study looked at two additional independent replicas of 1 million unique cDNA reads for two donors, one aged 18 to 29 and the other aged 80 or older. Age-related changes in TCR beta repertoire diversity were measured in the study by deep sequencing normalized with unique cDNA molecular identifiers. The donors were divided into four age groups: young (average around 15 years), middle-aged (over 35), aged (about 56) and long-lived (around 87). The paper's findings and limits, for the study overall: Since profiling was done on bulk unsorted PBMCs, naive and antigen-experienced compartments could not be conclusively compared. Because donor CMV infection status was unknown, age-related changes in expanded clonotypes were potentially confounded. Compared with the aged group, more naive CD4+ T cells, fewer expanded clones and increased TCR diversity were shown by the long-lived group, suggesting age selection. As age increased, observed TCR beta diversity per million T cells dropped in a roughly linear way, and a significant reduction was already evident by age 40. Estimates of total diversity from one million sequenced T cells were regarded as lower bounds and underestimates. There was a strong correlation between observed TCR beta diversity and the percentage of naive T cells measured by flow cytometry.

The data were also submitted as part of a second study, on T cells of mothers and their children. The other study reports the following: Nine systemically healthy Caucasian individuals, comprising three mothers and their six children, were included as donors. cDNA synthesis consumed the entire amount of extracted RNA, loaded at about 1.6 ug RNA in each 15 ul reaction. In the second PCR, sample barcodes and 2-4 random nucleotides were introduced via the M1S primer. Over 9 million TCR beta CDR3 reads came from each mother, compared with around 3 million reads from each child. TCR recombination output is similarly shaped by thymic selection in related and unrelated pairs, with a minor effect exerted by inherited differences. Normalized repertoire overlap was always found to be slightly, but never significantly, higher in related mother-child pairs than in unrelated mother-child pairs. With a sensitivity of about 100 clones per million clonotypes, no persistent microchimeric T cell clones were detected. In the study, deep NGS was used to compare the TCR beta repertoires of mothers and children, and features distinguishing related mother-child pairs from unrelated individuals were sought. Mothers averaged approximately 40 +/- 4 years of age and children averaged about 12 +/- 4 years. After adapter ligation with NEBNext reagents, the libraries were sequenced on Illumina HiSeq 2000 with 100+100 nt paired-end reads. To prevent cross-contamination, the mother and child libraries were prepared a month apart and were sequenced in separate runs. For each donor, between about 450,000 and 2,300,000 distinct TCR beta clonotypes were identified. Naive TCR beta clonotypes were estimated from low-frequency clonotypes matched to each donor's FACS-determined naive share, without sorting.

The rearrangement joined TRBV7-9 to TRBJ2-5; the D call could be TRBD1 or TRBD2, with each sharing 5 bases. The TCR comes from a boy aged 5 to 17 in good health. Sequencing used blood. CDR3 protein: CASSPKAGSPQRTQYF. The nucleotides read TGTGCCAGCAGCCCCAAGGCAGGGAGTCCCCAAAGGACCCAGTACTTC.